This TCR beta chain emerged from a study of T-cell reconstitution after alpha-beta-depleted transplantation in children. This CDR3 comprises 14 residues. The ends lost 2 bases at V and 4 bases at J; junction bases unmatched: 4. Germline CDR1 and CDR2: SQVTM and ANQGSEA. Unique molecular identifiers were incorporated when the TCRbeta library was constructed. TCRdb reanalysed the PCR reads using MiXCR and keeps one entry per CDR3 protein. The repertoire includes almost 500,000 distinct CDR3 sequences, 8% to 11% of them detected once, and around 2% sits in the top ten. Whole-study findings and limits: Newly made T cells mostly supplied T-cell counts and diversity one year after transplant. Where some patients showed high TCRbeta diversity at day 60, it came from recipient T cells and thymic progenitors that had survived.

This clonotype has a count of ten or more. Its antigen is not identified. This sequence was found in a child aged 2-9 years with inherited bone marrow failure, due to receive a stem cell transplant. The genes are TRBV29-1 and TRBJ2-7; 11 bases match TRBD2. Here the sequenced sample was PBMCs, taken before TCRalphabeta/CD19-depleted stem cell transplant. CDR3 amino acids: CSVETSGGLYEQYF. DNA for the CDR3: TGCAGCGTTGAAACTAGCGGGGGACTTTACGAGCAGTACTTC.